This TCR beta chain appears in the sequencing data of a study of T cell changes during pregnancy in multiple sclerosis. Germline values: CDR1 SGHKS, CDR2 YYEKEE (reference sequence). V dropped 5 bases and J dropped 0 bases, with 11 bases sitting between them. This CDR3 spans 15 amino acids. This table comes from immunoSEQ multiplex PCR, and its TCRdb copy is limited to in-frame clones, with some not included. The data hold tens of thousands of clones, with over 75% observed a single time. The specimen comprised CD4+ T cells from peripheral blood mononuclear cells, sampled in the third trimester of pregnancy. The chain is built from TRBV5-5 and TRBJ2-2, with no clear D. The source is a female donor in good health, enrolled as a control in a pregnancy study. CDR3 amino acids: CASRPGRTNTGELFF. The CDR3 nucleotides are TGTGCCAGCAGGCCAGGAAGAACGAACACCGGGGAGCTGTTTTTT.